These 5 T cell receptor beta chains came from one sample sequenced in a study of CD8+CD57+ T cells in acquired aplastic anemia (dated by TCRdb to 2016 to 2019). Flow cytometry had shown CD8+CD57+ cell expansion in the patients selected for sequencing. The reads were generated on an Illumina HiSeq 2000. TCR beta VDJ combination and CDR3 sequence profiling used genomic DNA as the template. TCRdb reprocessed the public reads (quality trimming at Q25 with fastp, clone calling with MiXCR) and kept in-frame beta chains. All rows with the same CDR3 protein become a single entry with the most common DNA and genes. The sample table contains about 180,000 distinct CDR3 sequences; only one count was recorded for 55% to 65% of them. The ten largest clones capture about 42% of the sample. The sequenced sample was sorted CD4+, CD8+, or CD8+CD57+ T cells (not recorded which) from PBMCs. These TCRs come from a human donor with aplastic anemia.

The genes are TRBV7-9 and TRBJ1-2, with no clear D. The CDR3 covers 14 residues. Germline V gene sequence: CDR1 SEHNR, CDR2 FQNEAQ (reference sequence). V was pared by 1 base and J by 2 bases, with 8 bases between. The CDR3 spells CASSLDGVNYGYTF. CDR3 DNA sequence: TGTGCCAGCAGCTTAGACGGGGTGAACTATGGCTACACCTTC.

The chain joins TRBV15 to TRBJ2-3; 9 bases are shared with TRBD2. With 0 bases clipped from V and 1 base from J, the junction kept 11 bases outside the gene matches. The CDR3 loop spans 19 amino acids. Germline assignment: CDR1 LNHNV and CDR2 YYDKDF (reference sequence). As DNA, the CDR3 is TGTGCCACCAGCAGAGAACGATTGGGAGCGGGGGGAGGCACAGATACGCAGTATTTT. This gives the protein CATSRERLGAGGGTDTQYF. The full variable domain, its missing parts supplied by reference TRBV15 and TRBJ2-3, is DAMVIQNPRYQVTQFGKPVTLSCSQTLNHNVMYWYQQKSSQAPKLLFHYYDKDFNNEADTPDNFQSRRPNTSFCFLDIRSPGLGDTAMYLCATSRERLGAGGGTDTQYFGPGTRLTVL.

The chain couples TRBV7-3 to TRBJ1-1, with TRBD1 as a possible D gene (5 bases). Germline V gene lookup returns CDR1 SGHTA and CDR2 FQGTGA. V lost 5 bases, J lost 2 bases, and 9 bases lay in between. CDR3 length equals 13 residues. CDR3 sequence (DNA): TGTGCCAGCAGCGTAGACAGTAACACTGAAGCTTTCTTT. The encoded protein is CASSVDSNTEAFF.

This clonotype was found a few times. This chain uses TRBV19 with TRBJ1-2, with D unclear. CDR1 and CDR2 from the germline V gene are LNHDA and SQIVND (reference sequence). The CDR3 has 14 residues. V gave up 5 bases and J gave up 0 bases, with 10 bases separating them. This CDR3 reads CASSSMGTNYGYTF. The CDR3 coding sequence is TGTGCCAGTAGTTCCATGGGGACTAACTATGGCTACACCTTC.

This clonotype was detected only a few times. The chain uses TRBV7-9 and TRBJ1-5; D remains unclear. Germline V gene lookup returns CDR1 SEHNR and CDR2 FQNEAQ (reference sequence). The CDR3 spans 13 residues. Deletions cut 7 bases from V and 1 base from J, with 8 bases between. The CDR3 sequence is CASTPLSNQPQHF. CDR3 coding DNA: TGTGCCAGCACCCCCCTGAGCAATCAGCCCCAGCATTTT.